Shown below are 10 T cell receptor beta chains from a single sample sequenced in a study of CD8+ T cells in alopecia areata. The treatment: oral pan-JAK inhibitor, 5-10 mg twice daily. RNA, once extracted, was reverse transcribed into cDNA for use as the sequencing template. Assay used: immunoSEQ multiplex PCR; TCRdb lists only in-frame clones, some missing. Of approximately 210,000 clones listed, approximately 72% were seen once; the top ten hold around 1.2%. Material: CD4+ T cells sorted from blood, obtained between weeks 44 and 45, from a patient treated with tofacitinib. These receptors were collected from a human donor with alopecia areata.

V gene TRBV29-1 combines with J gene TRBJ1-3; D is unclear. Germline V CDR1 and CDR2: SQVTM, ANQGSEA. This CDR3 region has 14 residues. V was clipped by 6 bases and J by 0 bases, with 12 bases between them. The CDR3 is CSVAQSGSGNTIYF. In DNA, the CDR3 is TGCAGCGTGGCACAGAGTGGCTCTGGAAACACCATATATTTT. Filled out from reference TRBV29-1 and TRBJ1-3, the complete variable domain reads SAVISQKPSRDICQRGTSLTIQCQVDSQVTMMFWYRQQPGQSLTLIATANQGSEATYESGFVIDKFPISRPNLTFSTLTVSNMSPEDSSIYLCSVAQSGSGNTIYFGEGSWLTVV.

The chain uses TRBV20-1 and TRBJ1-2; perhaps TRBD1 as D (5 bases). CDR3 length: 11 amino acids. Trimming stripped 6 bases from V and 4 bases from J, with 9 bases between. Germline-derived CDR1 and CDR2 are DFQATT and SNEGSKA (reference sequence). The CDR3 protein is CSAGDSYGYTF. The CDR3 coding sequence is TGCAGTGCAGGGGATTCCTATGGCTACACCTTC.

CDR3 nucleotide sequence: TGTGCCTGGAGTTACAGGGGGAGCACTGAAGCTTTCTTT. Translation: CAWSYRGSTEAFF. The rearrangement uses TRBV30 and TRBJ1-1; 8 bases are shared with TRBD1. The V gene's germline CDR1 is GTSNPN and CDR2 SVGIG (reference sequence). The V gene end was trimmed by 2 bases and the J gene end by 4 bases; junction bases not matched to a gene: 3. The CDR3 extends over 13 amino acids.

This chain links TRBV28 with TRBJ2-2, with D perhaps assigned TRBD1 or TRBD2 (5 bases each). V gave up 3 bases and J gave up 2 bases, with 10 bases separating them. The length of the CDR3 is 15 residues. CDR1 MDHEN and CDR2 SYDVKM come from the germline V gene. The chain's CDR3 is CASSFVGTNTGELFF. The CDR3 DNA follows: TGTGCCAGCAGTTTTGTCGGGACCAACACCGGGGAGCTGTTTTTT.

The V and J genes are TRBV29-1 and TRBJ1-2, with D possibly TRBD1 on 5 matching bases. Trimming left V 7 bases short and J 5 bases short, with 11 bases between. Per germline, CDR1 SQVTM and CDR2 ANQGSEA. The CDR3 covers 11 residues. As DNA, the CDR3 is TGCAGCGCGGGGGGTTCATATGGCTACACCTTC. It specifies CSAGGSYGYTF. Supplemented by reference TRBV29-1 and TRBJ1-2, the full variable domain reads SAVISQKPSRDICQRGTSLTIQCQVDSQVTMMFWYRQQPGQSLTLIATANQGSEATYESGFVIDKFPISRPNLTFSTLTVSNMSPEDSSIYLCSAGGSYGYTFGSGTRLTVV.

This chain's CDR3 is CSASTISEAFF. CDR3 DNA sequence: TGCAGTGCTAGTACTATTTCTGAAGCTTTCTTT. The genes are TRBV20-1 and TRBJ1-1; D remains ambiguous. Trimming stripped 3 bases from V and 6 bases from J, with 8 bases between. This CDR3 is 11 amino acids long. The germline CDR1 and CDR2 sequences are DFQATT and SNEGSKA (reference sequence).

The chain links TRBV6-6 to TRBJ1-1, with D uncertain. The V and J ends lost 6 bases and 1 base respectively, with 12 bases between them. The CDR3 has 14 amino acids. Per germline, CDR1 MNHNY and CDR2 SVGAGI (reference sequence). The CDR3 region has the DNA TGTGCCAGCAGACAAGGACTTGGGAACACTGAAGCTTTCTTT. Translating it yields CASRQGLGNTEAFF.

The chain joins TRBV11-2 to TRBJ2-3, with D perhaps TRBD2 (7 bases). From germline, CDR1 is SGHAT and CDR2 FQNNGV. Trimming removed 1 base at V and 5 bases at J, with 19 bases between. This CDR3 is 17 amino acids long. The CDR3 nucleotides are TGTGCCAGCAGCTTAGCGGGTCGGGGGGCGCAACTAGATACGCAGTATTTT. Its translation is CASSLAGRGAQLDTQYF.

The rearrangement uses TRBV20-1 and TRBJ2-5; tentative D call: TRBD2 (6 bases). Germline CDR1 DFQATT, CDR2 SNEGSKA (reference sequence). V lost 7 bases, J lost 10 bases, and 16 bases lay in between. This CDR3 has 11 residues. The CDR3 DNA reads TGCAGTGTACGGGACTCCTCTTACCAGTACTTC. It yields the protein CSVRDSSYQYF.

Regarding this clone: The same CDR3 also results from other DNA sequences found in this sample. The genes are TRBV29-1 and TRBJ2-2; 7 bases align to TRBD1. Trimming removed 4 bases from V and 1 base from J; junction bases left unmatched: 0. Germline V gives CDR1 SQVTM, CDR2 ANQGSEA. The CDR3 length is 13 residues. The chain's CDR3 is CSVGTGNTGELFF. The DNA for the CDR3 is TGCAGCGTTGGGACAGGGAACACCGGGGAGCTGTTTTTT.